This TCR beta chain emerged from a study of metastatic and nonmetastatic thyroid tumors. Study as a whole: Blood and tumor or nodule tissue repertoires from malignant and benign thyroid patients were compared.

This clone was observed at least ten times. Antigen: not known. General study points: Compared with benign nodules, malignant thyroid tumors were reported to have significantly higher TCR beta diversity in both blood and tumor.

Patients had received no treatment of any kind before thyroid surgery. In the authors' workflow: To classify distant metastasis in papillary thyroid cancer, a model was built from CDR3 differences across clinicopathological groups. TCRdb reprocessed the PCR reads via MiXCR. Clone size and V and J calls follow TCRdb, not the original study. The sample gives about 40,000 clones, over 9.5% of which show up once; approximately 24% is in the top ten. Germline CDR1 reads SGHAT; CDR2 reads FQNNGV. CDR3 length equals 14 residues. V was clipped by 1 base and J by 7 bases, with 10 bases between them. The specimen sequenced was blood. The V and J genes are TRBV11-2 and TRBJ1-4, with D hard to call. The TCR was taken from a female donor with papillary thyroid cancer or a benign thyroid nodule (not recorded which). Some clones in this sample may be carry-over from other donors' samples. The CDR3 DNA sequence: TGTGCCAGCAGCTTAGTAGGACCGACTGAAAAACTGTTTTTT. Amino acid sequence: CASSLVGPTEKLFF. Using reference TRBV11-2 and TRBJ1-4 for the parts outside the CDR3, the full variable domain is EAGVAQSPRYKIIEKRQSVAFWCNPISGHATLYWYQQILGQGPKLLIQFQNNGVVDDSQLPKDRFSAERLKGVDSTLKIQPAKLEDSAVYLCASSLVGPTEKLFFGSGTQLSVL.